This T cell receptor (beta chain) came from a study of CD8+ T cells in alopecia areata. Overall study context: Tofacitinib therapy lasting 6 to 18 months was followed by 6 months off drug.

Punch biopsies of lesional scalp, plus peripheral blood, were taken from alopecia areata patients. V shed 4 bases and J shed 4 bases, with 20 bases lying between them. Per germline, CDR1 SGHRS and CDR2 YFSETQ. This CDR3 region has 16 residues. RNA was isolated and reverse transcribed to cDNA, the sequencing template. Using immunoSEQ multiplex PCR, the repertoire was profiled, and TCRdb retains in-frame clones only, with some absent. The table includes about 140,000 clones, around 49% detected once. The V gene is TRBV5-1, the J gene TRBJ1-2, with D possibly being TRBD1 (6 bases). The source was CD4+ T cells sorted from blood, collected at week 0. The sequence was obtained from a human donor with alopecia areata. DNA for the CDR3: TGCGCCAGCAGCCCCCAGGGGACGAGGATAATCTATGGCTACACCTTC. Amino acid sequence: CASSPQGTRIIYGYTF.